The T cell receptor beta chain under discussion was sequenced for a study of T cell responses to AZD1222 COVID-19 vaccine. The study's findings and limits: There were repertoire samples only from the period after the peak T cell response. Seropositivity was recorded at baseline in only a handful of AZD1222 recipients. Clonal diversity may have been underestimated in mostly white British donors.

Only in-frame clones appear in the TCRdb table, and some are missing; sequencing was by immunoSEQ multiplex PCR. The sample includes some 160,000 clones, approximately 90% of them seen just once. Points on this clone: Its antigen is not identified.

The trim removed 2 bases at V and 6 bases at J, leaving 8 bases unmatched. CDR1 is MNHEY and CDR2 is SVGAGI in the germline V gene. The CDR3 spans 15 residues. The receptor's source is an adult in good health. This rearrangement joins TRBV6-5 to TRBJ1-1; 8 bases align to TRBD1. Sequences were derived from peripheral blood, sampled on day 0 of AZD1222 vaccination. The CDR3 reads CASSYPGTGRPEAFF. DNA of the CDR3: TGTGCCAGCAGTTACCCAGGGACAGGAAGACCTGAAGCTTTCTTT.